Shown below are 11 T cell receptor beta chains from a single sample sequenced in a study of breast tumors, draining lymph nodes, adjacent tissues. The lymph nodes were axillary draining lymph nodes from breast cancer patients. One entry per CDR3 protein, called by TCRdb with MiXCR from the multiplex PCR reads. The table has 150,000 to 200,000 distinct CDR3 sequences, 33% seen once. Sequencing input: axillary lymph node tissue. Every receptor here comes from a female donor with breast cancer. Some clones in this sample may be carry-over from other donors' samples.

This clonotype turned up a few times. A read error may be the cause here, since a much bigger clone is one base away. V gene TRBV11-1 combines with J gene TRBJ2-3; TRBD1 agrees at 7 bases. The germline CDR1 and CDR2 sequences are SGHAT and FQDESV (reference sequence). The V gene end was trimmed by 6 bases and the J gene end by 8 bases; junction bases not matched to a gene: 8. This CDR3 spans 13 amino acids. The CDR3: CASRGRTGATQYF. CDR3 DNA sequence: TGTGCCAGCAGAGGTAGGACAGGAGCTACGCAGTATTTT. Drawing the rest from reference TRBV11-1 and TRBJ2-3, the complete variable domain is EAEVAQSPRYKITEKSQAVAFWCDPISGHATLYWYRQILGQGPELLVQFQDESVVDDSQLPKDRFSAERLKGVDSTLKIQPAELGDSAMYLCASRGRTGATQYFGPGTRLTVL.

As concerns this clonotype: A much larger clone differs from this one at a single base, so this may be a read error. The V call is TRBV18, the J call TRBJ2-7, with D possibly TRBD2 on 5 matching bases. The CDR3 consists of 13 residues. Per the germline V gene, CDR1 is KGHSH and CDR2 is LQKENI. The CDR3 loop is CAGSERVEDEQYF. The CDR3 region has the DNA TGTGCCGGCTCGGAGCGAGTGGAGGACGAGCAGTACTTC.

The chain combines TRBV28 with TRBJ1-5, with D possibly matching TRBD1 (5 bases). V was cut by 5 bases and J by 7 bases, with 15 bases left in between. The CDR3 sequence is 14 residues long. Germline V gene data show CDR1 as MDHEN and CDR2 as SYDVKM. For the CDR3, the DNA is TGTGCCAGCAGTCCGGGGTCTCGGGGGCAGCCCCAGCATTTT. Protein sequence: CASSPGSRGQPQHF.

This rearrangement joins TRBV6-2 or TRBV6-3 to TRBJ2-6, with 7 bases identical to TRBD1. Unmatched junction bases numbered 9, after V lost 5 bases and J lost 2 bases. CDR3 length: 17 residues. Germline values: CDR1 MNHEY, CDR2 SVGEGT. Written as DNA, the CDR3 is TGTGCCAGCAGTCATCCCTACAGGGGCCCTGGGGCCAACGTCCTGACTTTC. This gives the protein CASSHPYRGPGANVLTF.

About this clonotype itself: A read error may explain this, as a much larger clone is one base away. The chain has TRBV11-2 and TRBJ2-3; a possible D gene is TRBD2 (6 bases). With 1 base removed from V and 2 bases from J, the gap between germline ends came to 22 bases. CDR1 SGHAT and CDR2 FQNNGV come from the germline V gene. The CDR3 has 19 amino acids. CDR3 sequence (DNA): TGTGCCAGCAGCTTAGGCCTCGGAACGGAGGGATCCATCACAGATACGCAGTATTTT. Translated, it gives CASSLGLGTEGSITDTQYF.

This clonotype was seen a handful of times. One base away lies a much larger clone, so this may be a sequencing read error. The V gene is TRBV5-1, the J gene TRBJ2-7; no clear D gene. Per germline, CDR1 SGHRS and CDR2 YFSETQ. The CDR3 totals 15 residues. Here the CDR3 reads CAGSVTPEFAYEQYF. CDR3 DNA sequence: TGCGCCGGCAGCGTTACTCCGGAATTTGCCTACGAGCAGTACTTC.

This clonotype was detected many times. This rearrangement joins TRBV10-3 to TRBJ2-3; the match to TRBD1 covers 8 bases. The CDR3 runs to 15 residues. The germline V gene encodes CDR1 ENHRY and CDR2 SYGVKD. V was clipped by 5 bases and J by 3 bases; unmatched bases: 7. The CDR3 sequence is CAISPTGELTDTQYF. The CDR3 DNA reads TGTGCCATCAGTCCGACAGGGGAACTTACAGATACGCAGTATTTT.

The V call is TRBV30, the J call TRBJ1-1; the D gene is possibly TRBD1 (6 bases). Trimming cost V 5 bases and J 2 bases, with 12 bases left between them. This CDR3 comprises 13 residues. CDR1 is GTSNPN and CDR2 is SVGIG in the germline V gene (reference sequence). The CDR3 sequence: CAWGGAGNTEAFF. CDR3 sequence (DNA): TGTGCCTGGGGGGGGGCAGGAAACACTGAAGCTTTCTTT.

This chain joins TRBV28 and TRBJ2-7; 9 nucleotides agree with TRBD2. V trimming: 6 bases; J trimming: 6 bases; junction bases outside the gene matches: 6. Germline lookup yields CDR1 MDHEN and CDR2 SYDVKM. The CDR3 loop spans 13 amino acids. DNA for the CDR3: TGTGCCAGCAGGACTAGCGGTAATCTCGAGCAGTACTTC. Translating gives CASRTSGNLEQYF.

In this sample, this clonotype turned up many times. V gene TRBV29-1 combines with J gene TRBJ2-3; D is ambiguous. V lost 7 bases and J 5 bases, leaving 7 bases between the germline ends. The CDR3 has 10 amino acids. Looked up from germline, CDR1 is SQVTM and CDR2 is ANQGSEA. The CDR3 loop is CSARQDTQYF. The CDR3 DNA reads as TGCAGCGCCCGTCAAGATACGCAGTATTTT.

This clonotype was seen at least ten times. The V and J genes are TRBV11-2 and TRBJ2-7; TRBD1 is a possible D gene (6 bases). Germline assignment: CDR1 SGHAT and CDR2 FQNNGV. The CDR3 contains 15 residues. Trimming shortened V by 0 bases and J by 2 bases, and 11 bases separated the two germline ends. CDR3 DNA sequence: TGTGCCAGCAGCTTAGAAACGTCAGGGGCCTACGAGCAGTACTTC. Translated, it gives CASSLETSGAYEQYF.